A single sample gave rise to the 30 T cell receptor beta chains below, sequenced in a study of blood T cell repertoires in COVID-19. Clones were sequenced by immunoSEQ multiplex PCR, and TCRdb holds only the in-frame ones, with some missing. This table holds fewer than 200,000 clones, about 82% found once. Sequencing input: peripheral blood. The source of these receptors is a woman of 80 years or more with COVID-19, enrolled during active disease.

This chain joins TRBV5-4 and TRBJ2-3, with 9 positions matching TRBD2. Trimming removed 4 bases from V and 1 base from J; junction bases left unmatched: 7. Germline lookup yields CDR1 SGHNT and CDR2 YYREEE (reference sequence). This CDR3 has 16 amino acids. The DNA of the CDR3 is TGTGCCAGCAGCCGCCGACTAGCGGAGCGCACAGATACGCAGTATTTT. Protein product: CASSRRLAERTDTQYF.

The CDR3 nucleotides are TGTGCCAGCACCGGCAGGGTAGGTGAAAAACTGTTTTTT. Translation: CASTGRVGEKLFF. The chain uses TRBV3-1 (or the pseudogene TRBV3-2) and TRBJ1-4, with D possibly matching TRBD1 (5 bases). V was shortened by 7 bases and J by 7 bases, with 13 bases between the two germline ends. Germline CDR1 is LGHDT and CDR2 is YNNKEL (reference sequence). CDR3 size: 13 residues.

The CDR3 DNA sequence: TGTGCCAGCAGTTTATCTTTCAGGGGTATATCGAACACCGGGGAGCTGTTTTTT. Protein product: CASSLSFRGISNTGELFF. The chain couples TRBV27 to TRBJ2-2; TRBD1 might be the D (6 bases). Looked up from germline, CDR1 is MNHEY and CDR2 is SMNVEV (reference sequence). Trimming left V 0 bases short and J 0 bases short, with 14 bases between. The CDR3 loop spans 18 amino acids.

The chain carries TRBV15 and TRBJ2-7, with 8 bases that match TRBD2. Germline CDR1 LNHNV, CDR2 YYDKDF (reference sequence). CDR3 length: 14 amino acids. J gave up 2 bases and V 5 bases, and 5 bases lay outside the gene matches. CDR3 residues: CATSGAGLAYEQYF. CDR3 bases: TGTGCCACCAGCGGCGCGGGACTAGCCTACGAGCAGTACTTC. The full variable domain, with the rest looked up from reference TRBV15 and TRBJ2-7, is DAMVIQNPRYQVTQFGKPVTLSCSQTLNHNVMYWYQQKSSQAPKLLFHYYDKDFNNEADTPDNFQSRRPNTSFCFLDIRSPGLGDTAMYLCATSGAGLAYEQYFGPGTRLTVT.

This clone was recorded only once. Sequence at one end of the junction differs from germline and may be a read error. The chain is built from TRBV20-1 and TRBJ2-1; 12 bases agree with TRBD2. Germline CDR1 DFQATT, CDR2 SNEGSKA (reference sequence). The length of the CDR3 is 13 residues. CDR3 sequence: CSASILAGGPRVF. CDR3 DNA sequence: TGCAGTGCTAGTATCCTAGCGGGAGGGCCAAGGGTCTTC.

The chain links TRBV7-9 to TRBJ1-6; TRBD1 matches 9 bases. Trimming took 1 base from V and 10 from J; bases not matched to a gene: 8. The CDR3 has 16 residues. Germline CDR1 reads SEHNR; CDR2 reads FQNEAQ (reference sequence). This CDR3 reads CASSLGTRDRVSPLHF. The CDR3 DNA reads TGTGCCAGCAGCTTAGGCACCCGGGACAGGGTATCACCCCTCCACTTT.

The chain links TRBV29-1 to TRBJ2-3, with 10 bases fitting TRBD2. Unmatched junction bases numbered 11, after V lost 8 bases and J lost 3 bases. Per the germline V gene, CDR1 is SQVTM and CDR2 is ANQGSEA. The CDR3 runs to 15 residues. The CDR3 nucleotides read TGCAGCACCCCCTCTAGCGGGAGCGTTACAGATACGCAGTATTTT. Translated, it gives CSTPSSGSVTDTQYF.

A remark on this clone: This sample includes further DNA sequences coding for the same CDR3. CDR3 protein: CASSPGTGVSGYTF. DNA of the CDR3: TGTGCCAGCAGTCCGGGGACAGGCGTCTCGGGCTACACCTTC. The rearrangement uses TRBV27 and TRBJ1-2, with TRBD1 matching 8 bases. The CDR3 extends over 14 amino acids. J was trimmed by 8 bases and V by 5 bases; bases with no gene match: 10. Germline CDR1 is MNHEY and CDR2 is SMNVEV (reference sequence).

CDR3 residues: CASSWGGRGTEAFF. The CDR3 nucleotides read TGTGCCAGCAGTTGGGGGGGTAGAGGCACTGAAGCTTTCTTT. This sequence joins TRBV27 and TRBJ1-1, with D possibly TRBD1 on 5 matching bases. CDR3 length: 14 residues. Germline V gene data show CDR1 as MNHEY and CDR2 as SMNVEV (reference sequence). Trimming took off 4 bases at V and 4 bases at J, with 13 bases between the two ends.

V usage is TRBV6-5 and J usage is TRBJ1-6, with D unresolved. The germline gives CDR1 MNHEY, CDR2 SVGAGI. Trimming removed 6 bases from V and 2 bases from J, with 11 bases in between. The CDR3 is made up of 15 amino acids. The CDR3 DNA is TGTGCCAGCAGCACCACCAGGCCCTATAATTCACCCCTCCACTTT. This encodes CASSTTRPYNSPLHF.

The chain links TRBV5-4 to TRBJ2-3; 10 bases fit TRBD2. From germline, CDR1 is SGHNT and CDR2 YYREEE (reference sequence). CDR3 length equals 15 residues. With V trimmed by 4 bases and J by 6 bases, 8 bases remained unmatched. The CDR3 region has the DNA TGTGCCAGCAGCCAAGCGGGAGGGCCGTCGGATACGCAGTATTTT. It codes for CASSQAGGPSDTQYF. Combining the CDR3 with reference TRBV5-4 and TRBJ2-3 gives the whole variable domain ETGVTQSPTHLIKTRGQQVTLRCSSQSGHNTVSWYQQALGQGPQFIFQYYREEENGRGNFPPRFSGLQFPNYSSELNVNALELDDSALYLCASSQAGGPSDTQYFGPGTRLTVL.

The chain couples TRBV18 to TRBJ2-3; 9 bases map to TRBD2. The germline V gene has CDR1 KGHSH and CDR2 LQKENI. V shed 1 base, J shed 2 bases, and the junction held 10 bases outside the gene matches. This CDR3 has 18 amino acids. CDR3 coding DNA: TGTGCCAGCTCACCACTGGGGACTAGCCGAGTAATCACAGATACGCAGTATTTT. It encodes CASSPLGTSRVITDTQYF.

V is TRBV6-1 and J is TRBJ2-3, with TRBD2 matching 9 bases. Trimming at V came to 3 bases and at J to 0 bases, leaving 13 bases not matched to a gene. CDR1 MNHNS and CDR2 SASEGT come from the germline V gene. The CDR3 has 19 amino acids. CDR3 residues: CASSEIAGGGARSTDTQYF. In DNA form, the CDR3 reads TGTGCCAGCAGTGAGATTGCTGGCGGGGGGGCCAGGAGCACAGATACGCAGTATTTT.

The chain couples TRBV19 to TRBJ1-5, with TRBD1 matching over 7 bases. V was pared by 7 bases and J by 1 base, with 7 bases of the junction left unmatched. In germline, CDR1 is LNHDA, CDR2 SQIVND (reference sequence). The CDR3 contains 15 residues. CDR3 region: CASNPGQQSNQPQHF. DNA for the CDR3: TGTGCCAGTAACCCGGGACAGCAAAGCAATCAGCCCCAGCATTTT.

V is TRBV4-1 and J is TRBJ1-5, with TRBD1 identical over 10 bases. Trimming removed 0 bases from V and 5 bases from J; junction bases left unmatched: 7. The CDR3 loop spans 17 amino acids. The germline CDR1 and CDR2 sequences are MGHRA and YSYEKL. In DNA form, the CDR3 reads TGCGCCAGCAGCCAAGATTTACCGGACAGGGGGTATCAGCCCCAGCATTTT. This codes for CASSQDLPDRGYQPQHF.

The genes are TRBV9 and TRBJ2-3; weak D call: TRBD1 (6 bases). The germline CDR1 and CDR2 sequences are SGDLS and YYNGEE. The CDR3 extends over 16 amino acids. V shed 0 bases and J shed 3 bases, with 14 bases lying between them. The CDR3 sequence: CASSVEDSRGTDTQYF. The CDR3 bases are TGTGCCAGCAGCGTAGAGGACAGCCGAGGGACAGATACGCAGTATTTT. Drawing the rest from reference TRBV9 and TRBJ2-3, the complete variable domain is DSGVTQTPKHLITATGQRVTLRCSPRSGDLSVYWYQQSLDQGLQFLIQYYNGEERAKGNILERFSAQQFPDLHSELNLSSLELGDSALYFCASSVEDSRGTDTQYFGPGTRLTVL.

CDR3 sequence reads: CASNTGGRDGYTF. The DNA of the CDR3 is TGTGCCAGCAACACAGGGGGCCGAGATGGCTACACCTTC. The chain employs TRBV3-1 (or the pseudogene TRBV3-2) and TRBJ1-2; 9 bases match TRBD1. The ends lost 7 bases at V and 6 bases at J; junction bases unmatched: 6. CDR3 length: 13 amino acids. CDR1 and CDR2 from the germline V gene are LGHDT and YNNKEL (reference sequence).

The chain carries TRBV5-1 and TRBJ2-3; the D gene is possibly TRBD1 (6 bases). Germline CDR1 reads SGHRS; CDR2 reads YFSETQ. The CDR3 spans 15 residues. Trimming took off 4 bases at V and 2 bases at J, with 14 bases between the two ends. The CDR3 is CASSISRGNTDTQYF. CDR3 DNA sequence: TGCGCCAGCAGCATTTCAAGGGGGAACACAGATACGCAGTATTTT.

This chain connects TRBV12-3 or TRBV12-4 to TRBJ2-6; D unresolved. Between the trimmed V and J ends, which lost 7 bases and 0 bases, there was a span of 4 bases. The CDR3 totals 13 residues. CDR3: CASTFSGANVLTF. CDR3 nucleotides: TGTGCCAGCACCTTCTCTGGGGCCAACGTCCTGACTTTC.

This clone was observed a single time. DNA for the CDR3: TGTGCCAGCAGCCCACAGGTGACTGGCGAAAAACTGTTTTTT. Protein sequence: CASSPQVTGEKLFF. J is TRBJ1-4 and V is TRBV7-9; TRBD1 is a possible D gene (5 bases). The germline V gene encodes CDR1 SEHNR and CDR2 FQNEAQ (reference sequence). This CDR3 comprises 14 residues. With 5 bases removed from V and 8 bases from J, the gap between germline ends came to 15 bases.

The CDR3 region is CASQTSGGTHEQYF. For the CDR3, the DNA is TGTGCCAGTCAGACTAGCGGGGGTACCCACGAGCAGTACTTC. This chain connects TRBV2 to TRBJ2-7, with TRBD2 identical over 12 bases. The CDR3 has 14 residues. CDR1 and CDR2 from the germline V gene are SNHLY and FYNNEI. Trimming removed 9 bases from V and 5 bases from J; junction bases left unmatched: 8.

V and J are TRBV19 and TRBJ2-5, with TRBD1 as a possible D gene (7 bases). Germline V CDR1 and CDR2: LNHDA, SQIVND (reference sequence). The CDR3 runs 16 residues. CDR3 residues: CVQGGPDTQRGETQYF. CDR3 in DNA: TGTGTCCAGGGGGGTCCGGACACTCAACGGGGAGAGACCCAGTACTTC. The full variable domain, with the rest looked up from reference TRBV19 and TRBJ2-5, is DGGITQSPKYLFRKEGQNVTLSCEQNLNHDAMYWYRQDPGQGLRLIYYSQIVNDFQKGDIAEGYSVSREKKESFPLTVTSAQKNPTAFYLCVQGGPDTQRGETQYFGPGTRLLVL.

The gene calls are TRBV7-3 and TRBJ2-7; 7 bases line up with TRBD2. Germline lookup yields CDR1 SGHTA and CDR2 FQGTGA. The length of the CDR3 is 15 residues. The V segment lost 0 bases and the J segment 0 bases; nucleotides outside the gene matches: 2. CDR3 nucleotide sequence: TGTGCCAGCAGCTTAACTAGCGGGCGCTCCTACGAGCAGTACTTC. It translates to CASSLTSGRSYEQYF.

V and J are TRBV19 and TRBJ2-3; 14 bases agree with TRBD2. V gave up 5 bases and J gave up 7 bases; unmatched junction bases: 5. Per the germline V gene, CDR1 is LNHDA and CDR2 is SQIVND (reference sequence). This CDR3 has 15 residues. The CDR3 region is CASSEGLAGGHTQYF. CDR3 DNA: TGTGCCAGTAGTGAAGGACTAGCGGGAGGCCATACGCAGTATTTT.

The chain uses TRBV7-9 and TRBJ2-3, with TRBD2 identical over 13 bases. Losses at the gene ends were 4 bases for V and 4 bases for J; bases not matched to a gene: 5. Germline-derived CDR1 and CDR2 are SEHNR and FQNEAQ (reference sequence). The CDR3 covers 16 residues. CDR3 DNA sequence: TGTGCCAGCAGCTCGGGACTAGCGGGGAGCCCAGATACGCAGTATTTT. Its translation is CASSSGLAGSPDTQYF.

The chain is built from TRBV9 and TRBJ2-1; 8 bases match TRBD2. V shed 2 bases, J shed 10 bases, and the junction held 14 bases outside the gene matches. Per the germline V gene, CDR1 is SGDLS and CDR2 is YYNGEE. The CDR3 spans 16 residues. CDR3 protein: CASSVLAGGPSGEQFF. The CDR3 DNA follows: TGTGCCAGCAGCGTGTTGGCGGGAGGACCCTCCGGGGAGCAGTTCTTC.

This sequence joins TRBV19 and TRBJ2-5, with 10 bases lining up with TRBD2. Per germline, CDR1 LNHDA and CDR2 SQIVND (reference sequence). This CDR3 is built from 15 residues. Losses at the gene ends were 3 bases for V and 4 bases for J; bases not matched to a gene: 5. The CDR3 spells CASSMSLAGAETQYF. The CDR3 coding sequence is TGTGCCAGTAGTATGTCGCTAGCGGGAGCAGAGACCCAGTACTTC.

The V and J genes are TRBV5-1 and TRBJ1-4; 9 nucleotides agree with TRBD1. This CDR3 contains 15 residues. CDR1 and CDR2 from the germline V gene are SGHRS and YFSETQ. The V and J ends lost 4 bases and 4 bases, in that order; junction bases with no gene match: 5. The CDR3 reads CASSEQGAINEKLFF. CDR3 DNA sequence: TGCGCCAGCAGCGAACAGGGGGCAATTAATGAAAAACTGTTTTTT.

V is TRBV11-2 and J is TRBJ1-2, with D possibly being TRBD1 (6 bases). Germline V gene sequence: CDR1 SGHAT, CDR2 FQNNGV. The CDR3 runs to 15 residues. The germline V and J ends were trimmed by 0 bases and 4 bases, with 12 bases remaining between them. The CDR3 loop reads CASSLDLDRLYGYTF. In DNA form, the CDR3 reads TGTGCCAGCAGCTTAGATCTTGACAGGCTCTATGGCTACACCTTC.

V gene TRBV12-3 or TRBV12-4 combines with J gene TRBJ1-2; D gene uncertain. Deletions cut 6 bases from V and 11 bases from J, with 13 bases between. The CDR3 is 11 residues long. Here the CDR3 reads CASSTYAEYTF. The DNA for the CDR3 is TGTGCCAGCAGCACATACGCGGAGTACACCTTC.